This TCR beta chain was retrieved from a study of shared clonotypes between healthy human individuals. The CDR3 loop spans 17 amino acids. V was pared by 1 base and J by 7 bases, with 22 bases between. The germline V gene has CDR1 MGHRA and CDR2 YSYEKL. Sequencing was performed with immunoSEQ multiplex PCR; in TCRdb, only in-frame clones are kept and a portion is missing. The repertoire holds under 1,900,000 clones, about 98.5% seen once, with 0.3% to 0.45% in the top ten. This receptor was obtained from a man aged 30 to 39 in good health. V and J are TRBV4-1 and TRBJ1-2; a possible D gene is TRBD1 (6 bases). The material sequenced was naive CD4+ T cells sorted from blood. The subset: CD45RA+ positively selected. The chain's CDR3 is CASSQGLSLRGASGYTF. CDR3 bases: TGCGCCAGCAGCCAAGGTCTCTCCCTGAGGGGGGCATCTGGCTACACCTTC.